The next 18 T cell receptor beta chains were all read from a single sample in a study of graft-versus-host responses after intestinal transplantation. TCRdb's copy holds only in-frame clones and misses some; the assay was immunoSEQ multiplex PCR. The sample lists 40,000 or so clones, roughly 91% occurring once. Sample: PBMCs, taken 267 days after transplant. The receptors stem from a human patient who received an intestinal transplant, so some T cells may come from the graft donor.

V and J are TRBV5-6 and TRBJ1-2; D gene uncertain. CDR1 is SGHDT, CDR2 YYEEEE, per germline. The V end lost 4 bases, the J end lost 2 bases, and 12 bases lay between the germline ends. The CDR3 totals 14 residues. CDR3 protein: CASSHNRLNYGYTF. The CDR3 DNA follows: TGTGCCAGCAGCCACAACCGACTCAACTATGGCTACACCTTC.

The DNA for the CDR3 is TGTGCCAGCAGCCACGGACAGGGATCCCACAATGAGCAGTTCTTC. Encoded protein: CASSHGQGSHNEQFF. The V and J genes are TRBV7-9 and TRBJ2-1; 8 bases line up with TRBD1. Germline V CDR1 and CDR2: SEHNR, FQNEAQ (reference sequence). After removal of 5 bases from V and 5 bases from J, the junction contained 8 bases not matched to a gene. The CDR3 runs to 15 residues.

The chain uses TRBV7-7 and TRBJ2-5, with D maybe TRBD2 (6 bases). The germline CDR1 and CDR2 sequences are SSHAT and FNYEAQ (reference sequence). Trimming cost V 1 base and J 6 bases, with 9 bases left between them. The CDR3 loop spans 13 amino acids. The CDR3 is CASSLGREKTQYF. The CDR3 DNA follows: TGTGCCAGCAGCTTAGGGAGGGAGAAGACCCAGTACTTC.

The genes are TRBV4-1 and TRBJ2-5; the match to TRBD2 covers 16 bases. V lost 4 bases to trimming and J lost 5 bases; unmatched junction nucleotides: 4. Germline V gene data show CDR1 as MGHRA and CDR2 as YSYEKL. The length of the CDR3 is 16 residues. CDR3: CASSPGLAGGLETQYF. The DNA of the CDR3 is TGCGCCAGCAGCCCGGGACTAGCGGGGGGGCTTGAGACCCAGTACTTC.

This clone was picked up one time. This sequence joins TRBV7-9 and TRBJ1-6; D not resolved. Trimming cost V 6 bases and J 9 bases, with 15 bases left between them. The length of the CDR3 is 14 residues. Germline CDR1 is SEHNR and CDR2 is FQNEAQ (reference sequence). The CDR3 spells CASREVGLGSPLHF. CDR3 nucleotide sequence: TGTGCCAGCAGAGAGGTTGGTTTAGGTTCACCCCTCCACTTT. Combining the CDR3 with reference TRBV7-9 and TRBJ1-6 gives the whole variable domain DTGVSQNPRHKITKRGQNVTFRCDPISEHNRLYWYRQTLGQGPEFLTYFQNEAQLEKSRLLSDRFSAERPKGSFSTLEIQRTEQGDSAMYLCASREVGLGSPLHFGNGTRLTVT.

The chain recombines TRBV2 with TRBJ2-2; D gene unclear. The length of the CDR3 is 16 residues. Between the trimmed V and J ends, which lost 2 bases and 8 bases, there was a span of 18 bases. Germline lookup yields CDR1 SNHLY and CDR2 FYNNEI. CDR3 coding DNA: TGTGCCAGCAGTGAAATAGTGGGATTGGAGAGTGGGGAGCTGTTTTTT. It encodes CASSEIVGLESGELFF.

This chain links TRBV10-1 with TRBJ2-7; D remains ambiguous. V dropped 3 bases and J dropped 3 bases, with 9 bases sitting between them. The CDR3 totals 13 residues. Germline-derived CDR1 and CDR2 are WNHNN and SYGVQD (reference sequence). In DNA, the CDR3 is TGCGCCAGCAGTGAAGGGTCGGGCTACGAGCAGTACTTC. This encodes CASSEGSGYEQYF.

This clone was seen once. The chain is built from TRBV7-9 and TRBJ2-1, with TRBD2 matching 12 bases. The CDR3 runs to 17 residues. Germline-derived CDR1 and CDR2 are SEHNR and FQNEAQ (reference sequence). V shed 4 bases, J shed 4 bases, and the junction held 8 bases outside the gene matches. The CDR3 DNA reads TGTGCCAGCAGCTCCACCCTAGCGGGGGGGCCTTACAATGAGCAGTTCTTC. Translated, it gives CASSSTLAGGPYNEQFF.

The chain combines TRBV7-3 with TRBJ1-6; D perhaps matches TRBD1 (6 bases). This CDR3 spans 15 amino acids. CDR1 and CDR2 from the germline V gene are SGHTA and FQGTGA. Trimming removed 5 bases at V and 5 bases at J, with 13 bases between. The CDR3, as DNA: TGTGCCAGCAGCCTAGATGGGGGCCATAATTCACCCCTCCACTTT. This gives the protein CASSLDGGHNSPLHF.

This CDR3 is CASSEQGGTEAFF. The CDR3 DNA is TGTGCCAGCAGTGAACAGGGCGGCACTGAAGCTTTCTTT. The J gene is TRBJ1-1, the V gene TRBV6-4; tentatively, D is TRBD1 (6 bases). Trimming shortened V by 3 bases and J by 4 bases, and 9 bases separated the two germline ends. CDR3 size: 13 residues. CDR1 and CDR2 (germline): MRHNA, SNTAGT.

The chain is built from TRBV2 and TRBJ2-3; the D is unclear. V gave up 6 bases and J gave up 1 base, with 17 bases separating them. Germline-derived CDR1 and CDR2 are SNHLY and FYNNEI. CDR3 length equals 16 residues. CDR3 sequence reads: CASRKNLSPGTDTQYF. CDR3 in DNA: TGTGCCAGCAGGAAAAACCTCTCTCCGGGCACAGATACGCAGTATTTT.

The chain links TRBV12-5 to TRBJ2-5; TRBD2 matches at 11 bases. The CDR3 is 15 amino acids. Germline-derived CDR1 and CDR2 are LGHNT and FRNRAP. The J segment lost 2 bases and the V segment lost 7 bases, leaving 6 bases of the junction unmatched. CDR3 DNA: TGTGCTAGTGCCTTGGGACTAGCGGTTCAAGAGACCCAGTACTTC. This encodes CASALGLAVQETQYF.

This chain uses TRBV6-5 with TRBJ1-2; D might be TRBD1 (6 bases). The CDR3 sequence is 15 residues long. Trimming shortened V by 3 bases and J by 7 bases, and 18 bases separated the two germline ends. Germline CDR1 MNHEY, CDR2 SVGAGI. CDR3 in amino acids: CASSYSGRGYCGYTF. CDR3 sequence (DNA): TGTGCCAGCAGTTATTCGGGCAGGGGTTACTGTGGCTACACCTTC.

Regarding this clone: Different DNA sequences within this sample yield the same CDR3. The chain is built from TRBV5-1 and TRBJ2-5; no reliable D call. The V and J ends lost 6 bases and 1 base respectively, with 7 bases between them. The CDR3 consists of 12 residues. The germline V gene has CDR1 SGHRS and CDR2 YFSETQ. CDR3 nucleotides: TGCGCCAGCACCTCCTCCCAAGAGACCCAGTACTTC. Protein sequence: CASTSSQETQYF.

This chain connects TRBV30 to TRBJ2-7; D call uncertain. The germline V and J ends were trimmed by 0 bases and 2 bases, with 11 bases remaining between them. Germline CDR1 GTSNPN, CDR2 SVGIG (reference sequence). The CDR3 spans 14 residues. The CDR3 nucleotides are TGTGCCTGGAGTGTAAAAGGTTACCCCTACGAGCAGTACTTC. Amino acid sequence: CAWSVKGYPYEQYF.

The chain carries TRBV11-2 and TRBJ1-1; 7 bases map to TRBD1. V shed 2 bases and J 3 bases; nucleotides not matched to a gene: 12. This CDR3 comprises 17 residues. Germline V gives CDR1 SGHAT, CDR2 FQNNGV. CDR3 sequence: CASSLKRLGQGDTEAFF. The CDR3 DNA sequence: TGTGCCAGCAGCTTAAAGAGATTAGGGCAGGGGGACACTGAAGCTTTCTTT.

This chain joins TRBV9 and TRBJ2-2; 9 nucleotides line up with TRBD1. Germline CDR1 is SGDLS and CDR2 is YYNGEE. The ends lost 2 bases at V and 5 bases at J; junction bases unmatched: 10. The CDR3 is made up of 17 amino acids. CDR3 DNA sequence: TGTGCCAGCAGCGTCGCCCCCGGGACAGGGAAAACCGGGGAGCTGTTTTTT. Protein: CASSVAPGTGKTGELFF.

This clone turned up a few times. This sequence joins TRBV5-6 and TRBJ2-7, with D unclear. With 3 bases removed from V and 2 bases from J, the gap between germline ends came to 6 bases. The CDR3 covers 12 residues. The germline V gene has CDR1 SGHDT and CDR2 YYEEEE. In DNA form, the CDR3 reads TGTGCCAGCAGCTCGGAACCCTACGAGCAGTACTTC. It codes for CASSSEPYEQYF.